This T cell receptor (beta chain) was captured by sequencing in a study of T cells in Graves' hyperthyroidism and ophthalmopathy. This clonotype was seen repeatedly, ten times or more. The junction shows a germline mismatch at one end, possibly a read error. Regions amplified from RNA transcripts were the TCR beta CDR3 regions. When the TCR CDR3 underwent first-round RT-PCR, the HTBI primer set was used. TCRdb ran MiXCR on the multiplex PCR reads and lists one entry per CDR3 protein. The data contain a few hundred thousand distinct CDR3 sequences, 13% to 15% of them seen just once; the ten biggest clones take up approximately 13%. CDR1 SGHRS and CDR2 YFSETQ come from the germline V gene. The CDR3 length is 13 residues.

The sample taken for sequencing was blood. The receptor's source is a woman aged 40 to 49 with Graves' hyperthyroidism. The chain recombines TRBV5-1 with TRBJ2-7; 7 bases line up with TRBD1. CDR3 protein: CASSLAQGYEQYF. The CDR3 DNA sequence: TGTGCCAGCAGCTTAGCACAGGGGTACGAGCAGTACTTC.